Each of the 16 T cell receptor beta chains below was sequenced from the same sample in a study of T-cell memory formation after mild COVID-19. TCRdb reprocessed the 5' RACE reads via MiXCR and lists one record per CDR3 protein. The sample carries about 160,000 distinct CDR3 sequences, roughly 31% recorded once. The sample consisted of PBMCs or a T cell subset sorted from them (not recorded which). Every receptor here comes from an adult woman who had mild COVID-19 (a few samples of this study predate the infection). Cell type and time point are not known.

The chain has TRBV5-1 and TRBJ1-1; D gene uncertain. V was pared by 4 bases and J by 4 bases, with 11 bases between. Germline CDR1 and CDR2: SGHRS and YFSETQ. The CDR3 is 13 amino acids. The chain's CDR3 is CASSLTRPTEAFF. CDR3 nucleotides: TGCGCCAGCAGCCTCACGAGACCCACTGAAGCTTTCTTT.

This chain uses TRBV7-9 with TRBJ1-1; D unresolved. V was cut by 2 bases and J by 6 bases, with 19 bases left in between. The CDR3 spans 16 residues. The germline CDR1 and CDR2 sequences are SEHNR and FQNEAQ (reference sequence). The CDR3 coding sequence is TGTGCCAGCAGCTTACCCCTAGGAACCGCAGGCGCTGAAGCTTTCTTT. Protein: CASSLPLGTAGAEAFF.

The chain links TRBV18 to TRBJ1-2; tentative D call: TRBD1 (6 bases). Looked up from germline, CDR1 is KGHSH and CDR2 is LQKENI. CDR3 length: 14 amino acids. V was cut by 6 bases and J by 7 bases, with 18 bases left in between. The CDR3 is CASSPDRISFGYTF. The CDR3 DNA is TGTGCCAGCTCTCCAGACAGGATTAGCTTTGGCTACACCTTC.

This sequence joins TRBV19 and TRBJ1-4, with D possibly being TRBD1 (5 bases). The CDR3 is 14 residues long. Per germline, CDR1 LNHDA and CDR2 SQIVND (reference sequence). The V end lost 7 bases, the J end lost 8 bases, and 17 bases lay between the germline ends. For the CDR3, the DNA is TGTGCCAGTATTGGGGGGGGTACCGGAGAAAAACTGTTTTTT. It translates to CASIGGGTGEKLFF.

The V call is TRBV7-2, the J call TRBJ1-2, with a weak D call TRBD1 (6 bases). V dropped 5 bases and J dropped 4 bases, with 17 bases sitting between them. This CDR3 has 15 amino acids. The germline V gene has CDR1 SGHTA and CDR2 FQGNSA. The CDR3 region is CASSPGAAAPYGYTF. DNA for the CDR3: TGTGCCAGCAGCCCGGGGGCGGCAGCACCCTATGGCTACACCTTC.

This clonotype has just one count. This CDR3 is CASSPDRNTDTQYF. In DNA form, the CDR3 reads TGTGCCAGCAGCCCGGACAGGAACACAGATACGCAGTATTTT. V gene TRBV7-2 combines with J gene TRBJ2-3, with 7 bases lining up with TRBD1. There are 14 residues in the CDR3. Germline V gives CDR1 SGHTA, CDR2 FQGNSA. The ends lost 5 bases at V and 2 bases at J; junction bases unmatched: 4.

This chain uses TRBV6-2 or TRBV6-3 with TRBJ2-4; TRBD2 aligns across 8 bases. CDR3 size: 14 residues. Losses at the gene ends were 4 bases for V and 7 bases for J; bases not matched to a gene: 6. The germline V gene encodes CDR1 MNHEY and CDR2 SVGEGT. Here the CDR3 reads CASSFGPGGNIQYF. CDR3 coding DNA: TGTGCCAGCAGTTTCGGACCGGGAGGGAACATTCAGTACTTC.

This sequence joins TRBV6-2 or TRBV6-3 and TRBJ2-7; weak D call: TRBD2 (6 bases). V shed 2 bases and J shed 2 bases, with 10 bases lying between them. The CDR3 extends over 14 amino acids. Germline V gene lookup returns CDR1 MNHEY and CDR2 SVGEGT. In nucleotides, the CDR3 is TGTGCCAGCAGTTACGCGGGAACGACCTACGAGCAGTACTTC. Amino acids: CASSYAGTTYEQYF.

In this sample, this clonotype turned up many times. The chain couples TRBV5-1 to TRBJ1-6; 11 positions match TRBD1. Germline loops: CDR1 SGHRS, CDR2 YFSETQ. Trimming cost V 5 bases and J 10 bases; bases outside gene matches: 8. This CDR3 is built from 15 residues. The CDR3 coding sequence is TGCGCCAGCAGTCAAAAGGGACAGGGGGGATCACCCCTCCACTTT. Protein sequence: CASSQKGQGGSPLHF.

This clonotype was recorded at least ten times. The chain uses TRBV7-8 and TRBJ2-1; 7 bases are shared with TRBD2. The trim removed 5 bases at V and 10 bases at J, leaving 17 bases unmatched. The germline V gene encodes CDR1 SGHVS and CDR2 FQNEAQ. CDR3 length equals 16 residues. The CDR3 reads CASSPRLFIGGSEQFF. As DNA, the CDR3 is TGTGCCAGCAGCCCGCGTTTGTTTATAGGCGGGAGCGAGCAGTTCTTC.

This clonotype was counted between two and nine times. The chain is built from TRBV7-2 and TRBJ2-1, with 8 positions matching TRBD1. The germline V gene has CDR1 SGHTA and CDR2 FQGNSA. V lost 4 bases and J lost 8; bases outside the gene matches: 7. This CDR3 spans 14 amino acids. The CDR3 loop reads CASSSRVTGDEQFF. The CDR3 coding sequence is TGTGCCAGCAGCTCGCGGGTGACAGGGGATGAGCAGTTCTTC. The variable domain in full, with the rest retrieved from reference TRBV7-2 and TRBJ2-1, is GAGVSQSPSNKVTEKGKDVELRCDPISGHTALYWYRQSLGQGLEFLIYFQGNSAPDKSGLPSDRFSAERTGGSVSTLTIQRTQQEDSAVYLCASSSRVTGDEQFFGPGTRLTVL.

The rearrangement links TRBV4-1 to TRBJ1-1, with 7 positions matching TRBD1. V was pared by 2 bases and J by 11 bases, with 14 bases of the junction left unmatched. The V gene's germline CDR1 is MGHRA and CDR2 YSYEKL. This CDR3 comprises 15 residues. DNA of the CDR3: TGCGCCAGCAGCCAACTTGTGACAGGGAACCTTGAGGCTTTCTTT. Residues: CASSQLVTGNLEAFF.

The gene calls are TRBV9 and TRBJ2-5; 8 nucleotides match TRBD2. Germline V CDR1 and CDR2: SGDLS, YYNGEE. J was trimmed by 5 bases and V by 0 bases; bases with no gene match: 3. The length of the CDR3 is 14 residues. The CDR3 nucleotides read TGTGCCAGCAGCGTAGGGACTAGCTTTGAGACCCAGTACTTC. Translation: CASSVGTSFETQYF.

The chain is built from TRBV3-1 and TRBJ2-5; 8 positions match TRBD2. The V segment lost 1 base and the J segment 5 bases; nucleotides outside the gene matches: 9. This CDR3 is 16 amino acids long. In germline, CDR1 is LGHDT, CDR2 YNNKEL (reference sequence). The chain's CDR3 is CASSQGLAGGRETQYF. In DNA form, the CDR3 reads TGTGCCAGCAGCCAAGGCTTGGCGGGGGGCCGGGAGACCCAGTACTTC.

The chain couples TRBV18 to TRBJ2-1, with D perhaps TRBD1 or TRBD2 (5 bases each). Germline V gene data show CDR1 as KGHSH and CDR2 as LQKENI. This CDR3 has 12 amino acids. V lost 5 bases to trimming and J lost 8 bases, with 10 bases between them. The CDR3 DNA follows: TGTGCCAGCTCAGGGGGTGGCGATGAGCAGTTCTTC. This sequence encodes CASSGGGDEQFF.

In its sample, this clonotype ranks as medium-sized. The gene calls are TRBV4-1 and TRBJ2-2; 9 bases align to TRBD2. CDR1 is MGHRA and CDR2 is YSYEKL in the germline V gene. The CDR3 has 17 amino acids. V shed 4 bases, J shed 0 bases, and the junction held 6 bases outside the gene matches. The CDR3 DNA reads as TGCGCCAGCAGCCTCCTCGGACTAGCGTCGAACACCGGGGAGCTGTTTTTT. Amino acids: CASSLLGLASNTGELFF.